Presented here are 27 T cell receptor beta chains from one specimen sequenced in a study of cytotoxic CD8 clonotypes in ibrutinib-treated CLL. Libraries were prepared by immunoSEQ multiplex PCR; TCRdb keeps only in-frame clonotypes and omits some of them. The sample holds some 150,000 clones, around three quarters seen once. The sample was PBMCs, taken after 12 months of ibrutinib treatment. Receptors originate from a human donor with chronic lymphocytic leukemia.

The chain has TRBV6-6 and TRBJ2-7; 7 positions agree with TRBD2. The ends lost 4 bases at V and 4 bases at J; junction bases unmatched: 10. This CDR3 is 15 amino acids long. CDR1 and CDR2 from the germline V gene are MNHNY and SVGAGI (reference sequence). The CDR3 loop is CASSFQPTSWYEQYF. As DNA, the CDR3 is TGTGCCAGCAGTTTTCAACCGACTAGCTGGTACGAGCAGTACTTC.

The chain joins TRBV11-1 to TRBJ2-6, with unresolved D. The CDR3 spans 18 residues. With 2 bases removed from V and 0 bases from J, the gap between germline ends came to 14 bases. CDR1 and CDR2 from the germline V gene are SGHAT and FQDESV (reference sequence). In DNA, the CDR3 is TGTGCCAGCAGCTTATGGCCCGAAGCGTCCTCTGGGGCCAACGTCCTGACTTTC. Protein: CASSLWPEASSGANVLTF.

CDR3 loop: CASSFGQGYNEQFF. As DNA, the CDR3 is TGTGCCAGCAGCTTCGGACAGGGTTACAATGAGCAGTTCTTC. V is TRBV11-2 and J is TRBJ2-1; 8 bases match TRBD1. From germline, CDR1 is SGHAT and CDR2 FQNNGV. V lost 3 bases, J lost 4 bases, and 2 bases stayed unmatched. This CDR3 is built from 14 residues.

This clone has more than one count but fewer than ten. The CDR3, as DNA: TGTGCCAGCAGTTACCCAGGGGGGGAGCCTGAAGCTTTCTTT. This gives the protein CASSYPGGEPEAFF. The chain links TRBV6-6 to TRBJ1-1; TRBD1 matches 7 bases. There are 14 residues in the CDR3. Germline V gene lookup returns CDR1 MNHNY and CDR2 SVGAGI (reference sequence). Trimming removed 2 bases from V and 6 bases from J; junction bases left unmatched: 6.

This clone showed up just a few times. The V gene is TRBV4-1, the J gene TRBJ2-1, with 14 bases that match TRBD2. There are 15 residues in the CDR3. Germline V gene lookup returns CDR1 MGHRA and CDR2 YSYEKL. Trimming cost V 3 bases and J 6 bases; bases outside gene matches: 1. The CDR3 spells CASSHGLAGGNEQFF. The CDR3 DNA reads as TGCGCCAGCAGCCACGGACTAGCGGGAGGCAATGAGCAGTTCTTC.

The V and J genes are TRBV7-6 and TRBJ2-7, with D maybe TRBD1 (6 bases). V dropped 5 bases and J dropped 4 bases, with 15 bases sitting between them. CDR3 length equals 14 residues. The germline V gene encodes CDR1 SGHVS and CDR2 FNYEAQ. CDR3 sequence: CASSATGPGYEQYF. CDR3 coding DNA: TGTGCCAGCAGCGCCACAGGGCCCGGGTACGAGCAGTACTTC.

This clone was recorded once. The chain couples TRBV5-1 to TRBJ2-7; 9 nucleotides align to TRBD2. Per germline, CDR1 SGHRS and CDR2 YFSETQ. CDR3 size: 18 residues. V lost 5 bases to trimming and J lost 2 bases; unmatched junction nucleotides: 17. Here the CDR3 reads CASRRMGLAQSKPYEQYF. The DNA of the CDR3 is TGCGCCAGCAGACGAATGGGACTAGCACAGAGTAAGCCCTACGAGCAGTACTTC. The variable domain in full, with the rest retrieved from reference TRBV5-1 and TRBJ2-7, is KAGVTQTPRYLIKTRGQQVTLSCSPISGHRSVSWYQQTPGQGLQFLFEYFSETQRNKGNFPGRFSGRQFSNSRSEMNVSTLELGDSALYLCASRRMGLAQSKPYEQYFGPGTRLTVT.

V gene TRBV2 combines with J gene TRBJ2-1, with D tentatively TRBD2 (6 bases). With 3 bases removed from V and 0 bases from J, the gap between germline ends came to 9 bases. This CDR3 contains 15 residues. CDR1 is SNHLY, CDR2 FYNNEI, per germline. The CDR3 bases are TGTGCCAGCAGTGATGGGGGGAGCTCCTACAATGAGCAGTTCTTC. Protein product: CASSDGGSSYNEQFF.

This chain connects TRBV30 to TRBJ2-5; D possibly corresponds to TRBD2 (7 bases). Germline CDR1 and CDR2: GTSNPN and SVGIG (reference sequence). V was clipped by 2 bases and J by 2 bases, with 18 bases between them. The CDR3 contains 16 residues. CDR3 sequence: CAWSPGLAGAQETQYF. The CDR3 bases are TGTGCCTGGAGTCCCGGACTGGCGGGGGCACAAGAGACCCAGTACTTC.

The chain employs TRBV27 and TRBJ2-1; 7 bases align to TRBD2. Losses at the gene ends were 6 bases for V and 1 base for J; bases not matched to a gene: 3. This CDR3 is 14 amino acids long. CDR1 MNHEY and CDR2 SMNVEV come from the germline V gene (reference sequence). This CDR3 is CASRKRDSYNEQFF. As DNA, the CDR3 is TGTGCCAGCAGAAAGCGGGATTCCTACAATGAGCAGTTCTTC.

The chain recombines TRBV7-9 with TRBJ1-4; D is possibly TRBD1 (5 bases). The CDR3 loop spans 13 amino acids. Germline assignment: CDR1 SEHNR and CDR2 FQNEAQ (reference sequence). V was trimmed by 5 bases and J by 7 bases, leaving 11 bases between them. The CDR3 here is CASSRTGGEKLFF. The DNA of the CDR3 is TGTGCCAGCAGCCGGACGGGGGGTGAAAAACTGTTTTTT. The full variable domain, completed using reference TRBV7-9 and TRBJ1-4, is DTGVSQNPRHKITKRGQNVTFRCDPISEHNRLYWYRQTLGQGPEFLTYFQNEAQLEKSRLLSDRFSAERPKGSFSTLEIQRTEQGDSAMYLCASSRTGGEKLFFGSGTQLSVL.

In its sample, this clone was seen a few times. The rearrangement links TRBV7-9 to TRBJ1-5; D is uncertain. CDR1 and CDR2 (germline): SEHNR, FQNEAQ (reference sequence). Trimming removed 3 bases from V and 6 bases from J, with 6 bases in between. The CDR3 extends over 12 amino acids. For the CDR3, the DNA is TGTGCCAGCAGCTTTTCGAGTCAGCCCCAGCATTTT. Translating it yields CASSFSSQPQHF.

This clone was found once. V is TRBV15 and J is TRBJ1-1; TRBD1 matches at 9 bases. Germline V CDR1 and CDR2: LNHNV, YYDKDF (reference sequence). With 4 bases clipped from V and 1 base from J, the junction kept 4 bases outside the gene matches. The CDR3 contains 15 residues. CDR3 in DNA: TGTGCCACCAGCACACAGGGGGCTGGGAACACTGAAGCTTTCTTT. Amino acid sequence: CATSTQGAGNTEAFF.

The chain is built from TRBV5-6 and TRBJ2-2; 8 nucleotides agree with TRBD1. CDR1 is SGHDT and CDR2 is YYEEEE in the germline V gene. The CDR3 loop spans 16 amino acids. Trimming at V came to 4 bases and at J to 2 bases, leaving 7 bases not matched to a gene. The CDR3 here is CASSRDRGVNTGELFF. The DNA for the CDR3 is TGTGCCAGCAGCCGTGACAGGGGAGTAAACACCGGGGAGCTGTTTTTT.

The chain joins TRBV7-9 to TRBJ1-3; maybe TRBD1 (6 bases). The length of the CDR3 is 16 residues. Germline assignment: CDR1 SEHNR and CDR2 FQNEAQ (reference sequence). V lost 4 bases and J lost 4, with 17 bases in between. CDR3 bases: TGTGCCAGCAGCTCCCCCCGCATAGACAGGGGAAACACCATATATTTT. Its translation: CASSSPRIDRGNTIYF.

Here the CDR3 DNA reads TGTGCCAGCAGCTTAGGGGTGTCCTACGAGCAGTACTTC. The encoded protein is CASSLGVSYEQYF. This sequence joins TRBV11-3 and TRBJ2-7; D unresolved. The CDR3 totals 13 residues. Germline CDR1 is SGHNT and CDR2 is YENEEA. V shed 1 base and J shed 1 base, with 5 bases lying between them.

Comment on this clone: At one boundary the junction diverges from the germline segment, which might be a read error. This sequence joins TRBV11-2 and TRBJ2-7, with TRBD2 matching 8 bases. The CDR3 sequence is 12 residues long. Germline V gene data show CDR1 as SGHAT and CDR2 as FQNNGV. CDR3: CASSKTLGTRRF. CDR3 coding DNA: TGTGCCAGCAGCAAAACTCTCGGGACTAGACGCTTC.

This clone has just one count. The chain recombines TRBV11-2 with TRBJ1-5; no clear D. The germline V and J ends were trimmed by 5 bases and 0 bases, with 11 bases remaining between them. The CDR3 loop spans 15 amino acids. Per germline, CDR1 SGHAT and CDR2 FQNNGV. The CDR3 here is CASSLQASSNQPQHF. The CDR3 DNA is TGTGCCAGCAGCCTGCAGGCCAGTAGCAATCAGCCCCAGCATTTT.

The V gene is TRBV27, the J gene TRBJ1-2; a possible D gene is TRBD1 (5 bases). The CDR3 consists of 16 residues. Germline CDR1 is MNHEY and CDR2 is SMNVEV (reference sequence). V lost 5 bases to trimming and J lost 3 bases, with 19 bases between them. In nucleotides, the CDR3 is TGTGCCAGCAGTCAAACTCTCAGGGTGGGGTACTATGGCTACACCTTC. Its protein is CASSQTLRVGYYGYTF.

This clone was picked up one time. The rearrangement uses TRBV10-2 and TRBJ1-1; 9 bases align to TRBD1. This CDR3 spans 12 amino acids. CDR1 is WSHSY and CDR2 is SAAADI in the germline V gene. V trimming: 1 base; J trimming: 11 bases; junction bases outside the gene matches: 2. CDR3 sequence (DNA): TGCGCCAGCAGTGAGTGGGACAGGGCCGCTTTCTTT. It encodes CASSEWDRAAFF.

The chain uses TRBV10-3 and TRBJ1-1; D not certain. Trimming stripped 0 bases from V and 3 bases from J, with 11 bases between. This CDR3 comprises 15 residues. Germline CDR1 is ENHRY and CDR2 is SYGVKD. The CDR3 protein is CAISESGPRDTEAFF. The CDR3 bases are TGTGCCATCAGTGAGTCAGGCCCCCGGGACACTGAAGCTTTCTTT.

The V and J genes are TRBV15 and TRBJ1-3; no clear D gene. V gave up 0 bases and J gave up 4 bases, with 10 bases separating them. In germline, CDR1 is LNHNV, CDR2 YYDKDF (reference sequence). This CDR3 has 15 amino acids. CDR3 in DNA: TGTGCCACCAGCAGAGAGTACCAGTCCGGAAACACCATATATTTT. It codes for CATSREYQSGNTIYF. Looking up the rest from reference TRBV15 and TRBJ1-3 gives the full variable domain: DAMVIQNPRYQVTQFGKPVTLSCSQTLNHNVMYWYQQKSSQAPKLLFHYYDKDFNNEADTPDNFQSRRPNTSFCFLDIRSPGLGDTAMYLCATSREYQSGNTIYFGEGSWLTVV.

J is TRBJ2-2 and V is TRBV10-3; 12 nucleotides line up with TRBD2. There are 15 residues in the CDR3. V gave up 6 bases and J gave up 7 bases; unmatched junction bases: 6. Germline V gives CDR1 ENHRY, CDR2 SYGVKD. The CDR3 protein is CAISKLAGGLGELFF. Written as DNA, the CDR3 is TGTGCCATCAGCAAACTAGCGGGAGGTCTCGGGGAGCTGTTTTTT.

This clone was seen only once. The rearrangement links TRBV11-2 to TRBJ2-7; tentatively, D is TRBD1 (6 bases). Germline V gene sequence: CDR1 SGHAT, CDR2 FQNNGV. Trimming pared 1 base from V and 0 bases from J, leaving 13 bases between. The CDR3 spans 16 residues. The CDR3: CASSLGGTQGSYEQYF. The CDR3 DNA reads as TGTGCCAGCAGCTTAGGGGGGACACAAGGCTCCTACGAGCAGTACTTC.

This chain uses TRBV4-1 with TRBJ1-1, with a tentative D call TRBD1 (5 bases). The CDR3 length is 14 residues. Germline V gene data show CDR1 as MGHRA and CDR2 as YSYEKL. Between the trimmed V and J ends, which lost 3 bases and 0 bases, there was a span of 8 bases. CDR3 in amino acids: CASSQGRMNTEAFF. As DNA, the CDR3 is TGCGCCAGCAGCCAGGGACGTATGAACACTGAAGCTTTCTTT.

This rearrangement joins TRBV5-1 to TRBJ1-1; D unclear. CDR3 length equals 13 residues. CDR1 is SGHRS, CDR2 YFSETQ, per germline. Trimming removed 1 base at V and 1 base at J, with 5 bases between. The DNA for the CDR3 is TGCGCCAGCAGCTTGATGGAGAACACTGAAGCTTTCTTT. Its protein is CASSLMENTEAFF. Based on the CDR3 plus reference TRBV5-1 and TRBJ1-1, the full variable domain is KAGVTQTPRYLIKTRGQQVTLSCSPISGHRSVSWYQQTPGQGLQFLFEYFSETQRNKGNFPGRFSGRQFSNSRSEMNVSTLELGDSALYLCASSLMENTEAFFGQGTRLTVV.

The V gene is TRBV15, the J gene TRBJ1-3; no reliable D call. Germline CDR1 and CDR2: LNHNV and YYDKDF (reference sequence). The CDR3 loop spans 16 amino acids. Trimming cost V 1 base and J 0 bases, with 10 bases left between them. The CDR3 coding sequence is TGTGCCACCAGCAGAGCCCTGTTGGCCTCTGGAAACACCATATATTTT. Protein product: CATSRALLASGNTIYF.